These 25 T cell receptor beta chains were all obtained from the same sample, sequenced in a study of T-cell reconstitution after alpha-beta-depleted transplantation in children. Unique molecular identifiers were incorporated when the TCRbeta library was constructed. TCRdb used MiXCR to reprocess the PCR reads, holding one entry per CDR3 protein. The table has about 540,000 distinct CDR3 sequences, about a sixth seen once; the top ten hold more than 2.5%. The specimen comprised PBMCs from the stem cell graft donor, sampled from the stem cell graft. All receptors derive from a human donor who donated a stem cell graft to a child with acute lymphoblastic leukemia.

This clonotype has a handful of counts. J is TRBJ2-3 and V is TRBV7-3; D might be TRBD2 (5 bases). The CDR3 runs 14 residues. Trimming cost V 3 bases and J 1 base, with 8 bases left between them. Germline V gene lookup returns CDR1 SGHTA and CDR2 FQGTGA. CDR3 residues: CASSFFGGTDTQYF. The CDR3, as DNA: TGTGCCAGCAGCTTCTTCGGGGGCACAGATACGCAGTATTTT.

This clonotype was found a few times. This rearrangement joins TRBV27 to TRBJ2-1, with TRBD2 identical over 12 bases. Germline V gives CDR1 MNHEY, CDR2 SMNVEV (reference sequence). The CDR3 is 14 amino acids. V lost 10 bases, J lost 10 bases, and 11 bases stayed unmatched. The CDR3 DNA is TGTGCCACCAAGCTCCTAGCGGGAGGGAGGGAGCAGTTCTTC. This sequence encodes CATKLLAGGREQFF.

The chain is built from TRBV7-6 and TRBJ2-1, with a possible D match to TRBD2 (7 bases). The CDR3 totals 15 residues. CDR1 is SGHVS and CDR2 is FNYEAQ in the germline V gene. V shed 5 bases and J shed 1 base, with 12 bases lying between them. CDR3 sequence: CASSHSGTSYNEQFF. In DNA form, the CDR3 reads TGTGCCAGCAGCCACAGCGGGACATCCTACAATGAGCAGTTCTTC.

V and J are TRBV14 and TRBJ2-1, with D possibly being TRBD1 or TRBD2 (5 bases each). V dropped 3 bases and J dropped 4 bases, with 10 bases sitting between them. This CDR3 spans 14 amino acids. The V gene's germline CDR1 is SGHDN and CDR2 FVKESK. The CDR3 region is CASSHLGRYNEQFF. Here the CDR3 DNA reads TGTGCCAGCAGCCACTTGGGACGGTACAATGAGCAGTTCTTC.

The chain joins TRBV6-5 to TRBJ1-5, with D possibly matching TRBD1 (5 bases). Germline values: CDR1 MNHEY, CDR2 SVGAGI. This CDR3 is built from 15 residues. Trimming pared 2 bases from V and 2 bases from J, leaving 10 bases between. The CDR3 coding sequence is TGTGCCAGCAGTTACGGGGGGTCGGGCAATCAGCCCCAGCATTTT. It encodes CASSYGGSGNQPQHF.

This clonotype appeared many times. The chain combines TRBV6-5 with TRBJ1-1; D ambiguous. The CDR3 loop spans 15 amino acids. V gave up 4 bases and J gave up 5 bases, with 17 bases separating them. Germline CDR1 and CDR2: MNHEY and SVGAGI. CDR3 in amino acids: CASSWRTPPETEAFF. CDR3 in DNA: TGTGCCAGCAGTTGGCGGACTCCCCCGGAGACTGAAGCTTTCTTT.

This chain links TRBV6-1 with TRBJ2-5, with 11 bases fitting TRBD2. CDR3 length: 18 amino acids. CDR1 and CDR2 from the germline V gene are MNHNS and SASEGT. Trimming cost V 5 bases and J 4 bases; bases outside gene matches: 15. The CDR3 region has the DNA TGTGCCAGCAGTAGACCGGGACTAGCGGTTCGTCCCGGAGAGACCCAGTACTTC. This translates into CASSRPGLAVRPGETQYF.

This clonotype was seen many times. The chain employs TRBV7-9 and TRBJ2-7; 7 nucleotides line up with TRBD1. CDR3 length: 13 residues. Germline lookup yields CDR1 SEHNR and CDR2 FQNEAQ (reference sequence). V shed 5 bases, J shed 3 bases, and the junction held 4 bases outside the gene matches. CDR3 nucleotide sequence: TGTGCCAGCAGCCACCGGGACAGCTACGAGCAGTACTTC. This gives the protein CASSHRDSYEQYF.

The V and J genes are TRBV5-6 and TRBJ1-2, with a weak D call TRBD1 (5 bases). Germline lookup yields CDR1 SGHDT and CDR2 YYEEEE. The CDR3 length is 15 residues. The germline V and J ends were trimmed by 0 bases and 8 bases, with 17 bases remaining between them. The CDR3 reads CASSLAGAAAEGYTF. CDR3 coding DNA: TGTGCCAGCAGCTTGGCCGGGGCGGCCGCAGAAGGCTACACCTTC.

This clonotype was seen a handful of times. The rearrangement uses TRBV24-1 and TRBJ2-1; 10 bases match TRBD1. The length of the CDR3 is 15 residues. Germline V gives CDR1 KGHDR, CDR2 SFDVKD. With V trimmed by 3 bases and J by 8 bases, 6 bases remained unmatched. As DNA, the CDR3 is TGTGCCACCAGTGATCCGACAGGGGGCTGGTATGAGCAGTTCTTC. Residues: CATSDPTGGWYEQFF.

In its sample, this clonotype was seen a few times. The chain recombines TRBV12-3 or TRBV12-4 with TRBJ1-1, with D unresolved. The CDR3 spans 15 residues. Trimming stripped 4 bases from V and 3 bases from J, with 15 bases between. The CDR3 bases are TGTGCCAGCAGTTCCCACTGGGAGGTGTACACTGAAGCTTTCTTT. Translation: CASSSHWEVYTEAFF.

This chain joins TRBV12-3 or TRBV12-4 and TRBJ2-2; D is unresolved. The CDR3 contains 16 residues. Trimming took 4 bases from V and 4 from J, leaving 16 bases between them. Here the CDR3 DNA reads TGTGCCAGCAGTTCCGAGGCCTTCCTGGGCACCGGGGAGCTGTTTTTT. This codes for CASSSEAFLGTGELFF.

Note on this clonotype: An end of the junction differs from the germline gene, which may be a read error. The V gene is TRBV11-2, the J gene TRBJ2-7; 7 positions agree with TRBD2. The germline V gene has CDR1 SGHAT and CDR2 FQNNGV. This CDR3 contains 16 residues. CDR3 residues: CASGFSGGTHHYEQYF. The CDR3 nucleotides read TGTGCCAGCGGCTTTTCGGGGGGAACCCATCACTACGAGCAGTACTTC.

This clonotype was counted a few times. DNA of the CDR3: TGTGCCAGCAGCTTAGGGGACCAGCCTTCCTACGAGCAGTACTTC. Translation: CASSLGDQPSYEQYF. The V gene is TRBV7-9, the J gene TRBJ2-7; D possibly uses TRBD1 or TRBD2 (5 bases each). V gave up 1 base and J gave up 1 base, with 11 bases separating them. Germline values: CDR1 SEHNR, CDR2 FQNEAQ (reference sequence). This CDR3 spans 15 amino acids.

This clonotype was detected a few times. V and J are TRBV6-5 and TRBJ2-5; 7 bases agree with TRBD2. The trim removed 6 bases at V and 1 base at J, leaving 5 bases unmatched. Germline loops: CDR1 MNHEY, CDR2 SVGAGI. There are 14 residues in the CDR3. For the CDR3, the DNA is TGTGCCAGCAGCAAAACTAGCGCCCAAGAGACCCAGTACTTC. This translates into CASSKTSAQETQYF.

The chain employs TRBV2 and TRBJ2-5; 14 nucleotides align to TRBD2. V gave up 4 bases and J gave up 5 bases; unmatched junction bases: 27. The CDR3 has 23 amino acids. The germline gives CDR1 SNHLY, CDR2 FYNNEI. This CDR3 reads CASSVIGLAGGSGAIPRGETQYF. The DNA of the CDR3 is TGTGCCAGCAGTGTAATAGGACTAGCGGGAGGCTCCGGCGCGATACCTCGGGGGGAGACCCAGTACTTC.

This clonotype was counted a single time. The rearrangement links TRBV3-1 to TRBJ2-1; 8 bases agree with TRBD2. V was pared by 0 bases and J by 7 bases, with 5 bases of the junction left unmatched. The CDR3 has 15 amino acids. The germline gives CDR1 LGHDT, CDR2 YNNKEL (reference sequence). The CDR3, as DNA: TGTGCCAGCAGCCAAGATTCTACTAGCGGAAATGAGCAGTTCTTC. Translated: CASSQDSTSGNEQFF.

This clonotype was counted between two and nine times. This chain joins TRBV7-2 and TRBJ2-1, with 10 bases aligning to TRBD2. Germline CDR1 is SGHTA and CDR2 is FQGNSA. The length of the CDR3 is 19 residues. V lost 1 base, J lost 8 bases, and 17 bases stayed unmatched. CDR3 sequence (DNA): TGTGCCAGCAGCTTAGTGCTTTTCGATCGACTAGCGGGTTTGGATGAGCAGTTCTTC. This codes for CASSLVLFDRLAGLDEQFF. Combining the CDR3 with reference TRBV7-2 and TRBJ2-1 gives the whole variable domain GAGVSQSPSNKVTEKGKDVELRCDPISGHTALYWYRQSLGQGLEFLIYFQGNSAPDKSGLPSDRFSAERTGGSVSTLTIQRTQQEDSAVYLCASSLVLFDRLAGLDEQFFGPGTRLTVL.

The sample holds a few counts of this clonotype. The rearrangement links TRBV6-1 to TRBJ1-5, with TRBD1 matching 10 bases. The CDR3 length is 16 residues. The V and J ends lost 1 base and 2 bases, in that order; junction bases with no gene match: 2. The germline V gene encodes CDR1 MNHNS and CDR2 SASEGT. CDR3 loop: CASSEVGTGGNQPQHF. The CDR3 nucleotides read TGTGCCAGCAGTGAAGTGGGGACAGGGGGCAATCAGCCCCAGCATTTT.

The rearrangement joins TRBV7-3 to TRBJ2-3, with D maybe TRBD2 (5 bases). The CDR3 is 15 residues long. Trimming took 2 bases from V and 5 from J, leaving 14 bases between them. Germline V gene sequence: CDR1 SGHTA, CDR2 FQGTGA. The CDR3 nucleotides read TGTGCCAGCAGCTTAGTCTCTTTGGCGGGAGATACGCAGTATTTT. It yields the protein CASSLVSLAGDTQYF.

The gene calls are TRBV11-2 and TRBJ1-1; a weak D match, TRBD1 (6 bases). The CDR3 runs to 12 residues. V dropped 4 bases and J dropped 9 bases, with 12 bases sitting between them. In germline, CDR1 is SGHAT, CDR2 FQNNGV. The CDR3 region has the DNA TGTGCCAGCAGCTACTGGACAGCACAAGCTTTCTTT. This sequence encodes CASSYWTAQAFF.

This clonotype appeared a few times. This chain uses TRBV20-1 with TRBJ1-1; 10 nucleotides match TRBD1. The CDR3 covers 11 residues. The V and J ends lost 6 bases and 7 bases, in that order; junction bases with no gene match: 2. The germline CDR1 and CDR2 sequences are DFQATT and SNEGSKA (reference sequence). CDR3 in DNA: TGCAGTGCAGGACAGGGGGGTGAAGCTTTCTTT. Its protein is CSAGQGGEAFF.

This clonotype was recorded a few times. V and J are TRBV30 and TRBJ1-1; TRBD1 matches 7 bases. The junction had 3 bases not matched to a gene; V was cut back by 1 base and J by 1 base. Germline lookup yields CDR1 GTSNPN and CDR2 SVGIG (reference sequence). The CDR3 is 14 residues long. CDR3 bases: TGTGCCTGGAGTGGACAGGGTTGGAACACTGAAGCTTTCTTT. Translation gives CAWSGQGWNTEAFF.

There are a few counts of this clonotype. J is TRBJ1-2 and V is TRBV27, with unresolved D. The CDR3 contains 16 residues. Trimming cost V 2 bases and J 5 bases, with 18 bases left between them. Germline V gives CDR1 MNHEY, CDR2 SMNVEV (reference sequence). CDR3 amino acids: CASSLGGEVTSYGYTF. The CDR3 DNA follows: TGTGCCAGCAGTTTAGGCGGAGAGGTGACAAGTTATGGCTACACCTTC.

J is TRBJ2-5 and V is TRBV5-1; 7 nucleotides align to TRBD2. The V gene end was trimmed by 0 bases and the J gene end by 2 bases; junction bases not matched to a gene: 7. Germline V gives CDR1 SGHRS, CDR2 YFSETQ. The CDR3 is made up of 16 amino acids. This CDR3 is CASSLVGGPAQETQYF. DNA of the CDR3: TGCGCCAGCAGCTTGGTGGGAGGGCCCGCACAAGAGACCCAGTACTTC.